This T cell receptor beta chain was obtained from a study of breast tumors, draining lymph nodes, adjacent tissues. This clonotype has more than one count but fewer than ten. The antigen is undetermined. Axillary draining lymph nodes of breast cancer patients supplied the node samples. Study-wide findings and caveats: Compared with basal-like, luminal-like tumors shared significantly more repertoire with nontumor tissue.

TCRdb reanalysed the multiplex PCR reads using MiXCR and keeps one entry per CDR3 protein. The sample has roughly 110,000 distinct CDR3 sequences, about 29% seen once. The CDR3 totals 15 residues. V trimming: 9 bases; J trimming: 0 bases; junction bases outside the gene matches: 10. The origin of this receptor is a female donor with breast cancer. Some clones in this sample may be carry-over from other donors' samples. Source material: axillary lymph node tissue. The genes are TRBV5-7 and TRBJ1-1; 8 bases fit TRBD1. TRBV5-7 is an open reading frame whose function is uncertain. The CDR3 bases are TGTGCCACTAAACCGGGACAGGTCCTGAACACTGAAGCTTTCTTT. Residues: CATKPGQVLNTEAFF.